The rows below give T cell receptor beta chains drawn from one sample of a study of cytomegalovirus exposure and HLA in healthy donors. Clones were sequenced by immunoSEQ multiplex PCR, and TCRdb holds only the in-frame ones, with some missing. The profile shows about 160,000 clones, 90% to 97% of them singletons. Input material: PBMCs. Receptors originate from a woman aged 18-35 years in good health and CMV-seronegative. Each CDR3 is given with its conserved first and last residue. D genes are given only for firm matches. Expanded clones get a size class; other rows say once, few or many, or leave the size out.

J | length | D | size | V | CDR3 | DNA
TRBJ1-6 | 14 | TRBD1 | few | TRBV30 | CAWSRQGQGSPLHF | TGTGCCTGGAGCCGACAGGGGCAAGGATCACCCCTCCACTTT
TRBJ1-2 | 13 | TRBD1 | . | TRBV29-1 | CSVETGQGGGYTF | TGCAGCGTTGAAACGGGACAGGGGGGTGGCTACACCTTC
TRBJ1-1 | 14 | . | . | TRBV7-8 | CASSFNRQNTEAFF | TGTGCCAGCAGCTTCAACAGACAGAACACTGAAGCTTTCTTT
TRBJ2-3 | 16 | TRBD2 | . | TRBV7-2 | CASSLNWGRVTDTQYF | TGTGCCAGCAGCTTAAACTGGGGGAGGGTCACAGATACGCAGTATTTT
TRBJ2-7 | 14 | . | . | TRBV2 | CASSDWAPHYEQYF | TGTGCCAGCAGTGACTGGGCTCCTCACTACGAGCAGTACTTC
TRBJ1-2 | 13 | TRBD1 | . | TRBV11-1 | CASSPDQGDGYTF | TGTGCCAGCAGCCCAGACCAGGGGGATGGCTACACCTTC
TRBJ2-7 | 15 | . | . | TRBV4-1 | CASSQPPAGTSEQYF | TGCGCCAGCAGCCAACCTCCGGCGGGCACCTCCGAGCAGTACTTC
TRBJ1-5 | 14 | . | . | TRBV5-5 | CASSLSVGNQPQHF | TGTGCCAGCAGCTTGTCAGTTGGCAATCAGCCCCAGCATTTT
TRBJ1-2 | 11 | . | . | TRBV20-1 | CSARLPTGYTF | TGCAGTGCTAGACTCCCAACAGGCTACACCTTC
TRBJ1-3 | 14 | TRBD1 | . | TRBV7-9 | CASSLTGAWDTIYF | TGTGCCAGCAGTCTCACAGGGGCGTGGGACACCATATATTTT
TRBJ2-5 | 14 | TRBD2 | . | TRBV5-1 | CASSRTRGGETQYF | TGCGCCAGCAGCAGGACTAGGGGCGGAGAGACCCAGTACTTC
TRBJ1-1 | 13 | . | . | TRBV27 | CASSRSRATEAFF | TGTGCCAGCTCTAGGAGCAGGGCGACTGAAGCTTTCTTT
TRBJ2-3 | 15 | . | . | TRBV7-9 | CASSHVGALTDTQYF | TGTGCCAGCAGTCACGTTGGGGCCCTCACAGATACGCAGTATTTT
TRBJ1-1 | 14 | . | once | TRBV11-2 | CASSLGAGFAKAFF | TGTGCCAGCAGCTTAGGTGCGGGTTTCGCTAAAGCTTTCTTT
TRBJ1-6 | 12 | . | . | TRBV6-6 | CASGGGGSPLHF | TGTGCCAGCGGCGGGGGAGGATCACCCCTCCACTTT
TRBJ1-2 | 15 | . | . | TRBV6-5 | CASSTVENSYHGYTF | TGTGCCAGCAGTACCGTAGAGAACAGCTATCATGGCTACACCTTC
TRBJ2-5 | 14 | TRBD2 | . | TRBV15 | CATSKSGGDETQYF | TGTGCCACCAGCAAGAGCGGGGGGGATGAGACCCAGTACTTC
TRBJ2-2 | 16 | TRBD2 | . | TRBV9 | CASSVGGGTNTGELFF | TGTGCCAGCAGCGTAGGCGGGGGGACGAACACCGGGGAGCTGTTTTTT
TRBJ1-1 | 14 | . | . | TRBV5-4 | CASSGITANTEAFF | TGTGCCAGCAGCGGCATAACAGCGAACACTGAAGCTTTCTTT
TRBJ2-3 | 15 | TRBD2 | . | TRBV12-5 | CASGLRLAGADTQYF | TGTGCTAGTGGTCTGAGACTAGCGGGCGCAGATACGCAGTATTTT
TRBJ2-5 | 14 | . | . | TRBV6-4 | CASSPTGQEETQYF | TGTGCCAGCAGTCCCACGGGACAAGAAGAGACCCAGTACTTC
TRBJ1-6 | 15 | TRBD1 | . | TRBV7-2 | CASSLTGRGESPLHF | TGTGCCAGCAGCTTAACGGGCAGGGGGGAATCACCCCTCCACTTT
TRBJ1-5 | 15 | . | . | TRBV27 | CASSSWGTGDQPQHF | TGTGCCAGCAGTTCATGGGGGACTGGCGATCAGCCCCAGCATTTT
TRBJ2-1 | 11 | . | once | TRBV6-1 | CASSAYNEQFF | TGTGCCAGCAGTGCATACAATGAGCAGTTCTTC
TRBJ2-3 | 14 | . | . | TRBV30 | CAWTLDQGADTQYF | TGTGCCTGGACCTTGGACCAAGGGGCAGATACGCAGTATTTT
TRBJ1-5 | 15 | TRBD1 | . | TRBV2 | CASSERGPGNQPQHF | TGTGCCAGCAGTGAAAGGGGGCCCGGCAATCAGCCCCAGCATTTT